Shown below are 18 T cell receptor beta chains from a single sample sequenced in a study of T cell responses to AZD1222 COVID-19 vaccine. Measured with immunoSEQ multiplex PCR; TCRdb has only the in-frame clones, and not every one. The repertoire holds around 170,000 clones, with approximately 91% as singletons. Sequenced material: peripheral blood, taken on day 0 of AZD1222 vaccination. These receptor sequences come from an adult in good health.

This chain connects TRBV19 to TRBJ2-7; the match to TRBD2 covers 10 bases. CDR1 and CDR2 from the germline V gene are LNHDA and SQIVND (reference sequence). The CDR3 covers 15 residues. V lost 4 bases and J lost 2; bases outside the gene matches: 5. The CDR3 loop reads CASSTWTSGTYEQYF. CDR3 coding DNA: TGTGCCAGTAGTACTTGGACTAGCGGCACCTACGAGCAGTACTTC.

This clone has only one observation. This chain connects TRBV6-1 to TRBJ1-4; no definite D call. Germline V CDR1 and CDR2: MNHNS, SASEGT. The CDR3 covers 16 residues. Trimming took off 3 bases at V and 4 bases at J, with 15 bases between the two ends. The CDR3 protein is CASSDPSTDYNEKLFF. DNA for the CDR3: TGTGCCAGCAGTGACCCTTCTACGGACTATAATGAAAAACTGTTTTTT.

CDR3 coding DNA: TGCGCCAGCAGCTTGGGGTGGCTTTCGGAGCAGTACTTC. Translation gives CASSLGWLSEQYF. This chain uses TRBV5-1 with TRBJ2-7; no reliable D call. Trimming took 0 bases from V and 7 from J, leaving 11 bases between them. The V gene's germline CDR1 is SGHRS and CDR2 YFSETQ. This CDR3 has 13 residues.

The rearrangement links TRBV15 to TRBJ1-5, with D hard to call. V was clipped by 4 bases and J by 1 base, with 17 bases between them. The CDR3 is made up of 17 amino acids. Germline CDR1 reads LNHNV; CDR2 reads YYDKDF (reference sequence). The DNA of the CDR3 is TGTGCCACCAGCACGGCCGGAGCCGGTTGGAGCAATCAGCCCCAGCATTTT. This sequence encodes CATSTAGAGWSNQPQHF.

The V call is TRBV29-1, the J call TRBJ2-3, with 15 nucleotides matching TRBD2. Losses at the gene ends were 4 bases for V and 0 bases for J; bases not matched to a gene: 2. Germline lookup yields CDR1 SQVTM and CDR2 ANQGSEA. The CDR3 is made up of 16 amino acids. The CDR3, as DNA: TGCAGCGTTGCCGGACTAGCGGGAGGGAGCACAGATACGCAGTATTTT. Protein sequence: CSVAGLAGGSTDTQYF.

The V and J genes are TRBV28 and TRBJ2-3; D ambiguous. Trimming took off 2 bases at V and 2 bases at J, with 11 bases between the two ends. Germline V CDR1 and CDR2: MDHEN, SYDVKM. This CDR3 contains 15 residues. The CDR3 sequence: CASSLVGRHTDTQYF. The CDR3 DNA sequence: TGTGCCAGCAGTTTAGTGGGAAGACACACAGATACGCAGTATTTT. Full variable domain (remainder filled in from reference TRBV28 and TRBJ2-3): DVKVTQSSRYLVKRTGEKVFLECVQDMDHENMFWYRQDPGLGLRLIYFSYDVKMKEKGDIPEGYSVSREKKERFSLILESASTNQTSMYLCASSLVGRHTDTQYFGPGTRLTVL.

The V and J genes are TRBV5-4 and TRBJ2-7, with 9 bases that match TRBD2. The J segment lost 9 bases and the V segment lost 0 bases, leaving 10 bases of the junction unmatched. The germline V gene has CDR1 SGHNT and CDR2 YYREEE (reference sequence). The CDR3 has 15 residues. As DNA, the CDR3 is TGTGCCAGCAGCTTGGCCCCGCGGGAGGGCCGTCGGCAGTACTTC. Residues: CASSLAPREGRRQYF.

The chain joins TRBV24-1 to TRBJ2-3; no definite D call. The CDR3 spans 14 residues. The ends were cut back, 5 bases at V and 2 bases at J, with 10 bases in the middle. From germline, CDR1 is KGHDR and CDR2 SFDVKD. The CDR3 DNA follows: TGTGCCACCAGTGGAGGTACCTACACAGATACGCAGTATTTT. It encodes CATSGGTYTDTQYF.

In DNA, the CDR3 is TGCGCCAGCAGCACCGGGACTAGCGGGTACACAGATACGCAGTATTTT. Translation: CASSTGTSGYTDTQYF. This chain uses TRBV5-1 with TRBJ2-3; TRBD2 agrees at 12 bases. The CDR3 totals 16 residues. CDR1 and CDR2 from the germline V gene are SGHRS and YFSETQ. V shed 4 bases and J 2 bases; nucleotides not matched to a gene: 5.

This chain connects TRBV11-1 to TRBJ1-2; TRBD1 aligns across 7 bases. The J segment lost 2 bases and the V segment lost 5 bases, leaving 2 bases of the junction unmatched. CDR1 is SGHAT, CDR2 FQDESV, per germline (reference sequence). The CDR3 sequence is 13 residues long. CDR3 protein: CASSQGGNYGYTF. The CDR3 nucleotides are TGTGCCAGCAGCCAGGGGGGGAACTATGGCTACACCTTC.

The V and J genes are TRBV5-4 and TRBJ2-3; unclear D gene. Germline V gene sequence: CDR1 SGHNT, CDR2 YYREEE (reference sequence). The CDR3 is made up of 12 amino acids. V lost 0 bases and J 6 bases, leaving 5 bases between the germline ends. The CDR3 loop reads CASSLGLDTQYF. The CDR3 DNA reads as TGTGCCAGCAGCTTGGGATTGGATACGCAGTATTTT.

V and J are TRBV7-2 and TRBJ2-5; D call uncertain. The CDR3 is 14 amino acids. Trimming removed 6 bases from V and 1 base from J, with 12 bases in between. Germline loops: CDR1 SGHTA, CDR2 FQGNSA. CDR3 DNA: TGTGCCAGCAGTTACAACTGGCGCCAAGAGACCCAGTACTTC. Translated: CASSYNWRQETQYF.

This chain joins TRBV7-3 and TRBJ2-1, with 9 bases identical to TRBD1. The CDR3 spans 15 residues. CDR1 is SGHTA and CDR2 is FQGTGA in the germline V gene. Germline trimming cut 2 bases from V and 9 bases from J; bases unmatched to any gene: 8. Here the CDR3 DNA reads TGTGCCAGCAGCTTAGGACCAACAGGGGGCACTGAGCAGTTCTTC. As protein: CASSLGPTGGTEQFF.

This chain joins TRBV10-3 and TRBJ2-2; 11 positions match TRBD2. The CDR3 sequence is 16 residues long. V lost 5 bases and J lost 4; bases outside the gene matches: 6. Germline V CDR1 and CDR2: ENHRY, SYGVKD. The CDR3 nucleotides are TGTGCCATCAGTCAAACTAGCGGGAGAGGCACCGGGGAGCTGTTTTTT. This gives the protein CAISQTSGRGTGELFF.

The chain couples TRBV21-1 to TRBJ2-1; the listed D gene, TRBD1, was not tested against the DNA. TRBV21-1 is labeled a pseudogene. The CDR3 loop spans 9 amino acids. The CDR3 sequence: CASSQGKFF. Here the CDR3 DNA reads TGTGCCAGCAGCCAGGGCAAGTTCTTC.

This chain links TRBV2 with TRBJ2-1; perhaps TRBD2 as D (6 bases). Trimming removed 8 bases from V and 2 bases from J, with 13 bases in between. The CDR3 loop spans 14 amino acids. The germline CDR1 and CDR2 sequences are SNHLY and FYNNEI. CDR3 nucleotides: TGTGCCAGCGGTCCCCCGGGGGCCTACAATGAGCAGTTCTTC. Translating gives CASGPPGAYNEQFF.

This chain links TRBV2 with TRBJ2-7, with D possibly matching TRBD2 (5 bases). Germline V CDR1 and CDR2: SNHLY, FYNNEI. Trimming cost V 1 base and J 3 bases, with 13 bases left between them. This CDR3 spans 15 amino acids. The CDR3 DNA reads TGTGCCAGCAGTGAAGGGAGGCAATCCGTCTACGAGCAGTACTTC. This gives the protein CASSEGRQSVYEQYF. The whole variable domain, filled in from reference TRBV2 and TRBJ2-7, reads EPEVTQTPSHQVTQMGQEVILRCVPISNHLYFYWYRQILGQKVEFLVSFYNNEISEKSEIFDDQFSVERPDGSNFTLKIRSTKLEDSAMYFCASSEGRQSVYEQYFGPGTRLTVT.

The chain uses TRBV6-5 and TRBJ2-3; a weak D match, TRBD2 (6 bases). Germline V gene data show CDR1 as MNHEY and CDR2 as SVGAGI. This CDR3 spans 15 amino acids. The ends were cut back, 8 bases at V and 4 bases at J, with 19 bases in the middle. CDR3 region: CASSPRDFGADTQYF. The CDR3, as DNA: TGTGCCAGCTCTCCCCGGGACTTCGGTGCAGATACGCAGTATTTT.